Below, 10 T cell receptor beta chains from the same sample are listed, as sequenced in a study of Graves' ophthalmopathy and Graves' hyperthyroidism. RNA transcripts were the source from which TCR beta CDR3 regions were amplified. RT-PCR was first run with HTBI primers, then multiplex PCR in a second round. TCRdb used MiXCR to reprocess the multiplex PCR reads, holding one entry per CDR3 protein. This table has 300,000 to 400,000 distinct CDR3 sequences, 15% to 20% appearing once. The sequenced sample was peripheral blood. These receptors originate from an adult woman with stable Graves' hyperthyroidism.

The gene calls are TRBV20-1 and TRBJ2-4; D assignment may be TRBD1 or TRBD2 (7 bases each). V was trimmed by 1 base and J by 8 bases, leaving 24 bases between them. Germline V gene data show CDR1 as DFQATT and CDR2 as SNEGSKA (reference sequence). This CDR3 is built from 17 residues. The CDR3 reads CSARVGAGGDSKYIQYF. CDR3 nucleotide sequence: TGCAGTGCTAGAGTGGGGGCAGGGGGGGATAGTAAGTACATTCAGTACTTC.

This clonotype has ten or more counts. J is TRBJ2-7 and V is TRBV7-9; 9 bases match TRBD2. The CDR3 loop spans 15 amino acids. Germline assignment: CDR1 SEHNR and CDR2 FQNEAQ (reference sequence). J gave up 9 bases and V 0 bases, and 9 bases lay outside the gene matches. The CDR3 DNA is TGTGCCAGCAGCTTAGCGGGAATAGCGGGAGATGGGCAGTACTTC. This gives the protein CASSLAGIAGDGQYF.

This clonotype has ten or more counts. V usage is TRBV20-1 and J usage is TRBJ1-2, with D maybe TRBD1 (6 bases). CDR3 length equals 14 residues. The ends were cut back, 2 bases at V and 8 bases at J, with 18 bases in the middle. Germline CDR1 reads DFQATT; CDR2 reads SNEGSKA (reference sequence). CDR3 nucleotides: TGCAGTGCTAGACCCATAGCGGGGGCCGTCGGCTACACCTTC. It specifies CSARPIAGAVGYTF.

In its sample, this clonotype was seen many times. The rearrangement joins TRBV18 to TRBJ1-1; D ambiguous. Germline V CDR1 and CDR2: KGHSH, LQKENI. Trimming pared 8 bases from V and 0 bases from J, leaving 10 bases between. There are 13 residues in the CDR3. CDR3 sequence reads: CASSPRMNTEAFF. CDR3 DNA: TGTGCCAGCAGTCCACGGATGAACACTGAAGCTTTCTTT. The whole variable domain, remainder taken from reference TRBV18 and TRBJ1-1, is NAGVMQNPRHLVRRRGQEARLRCSPMKGHSHVYWYRQLPEEGLKFMVYLQKENIIDESGMPKERFSAEFPKEGPSILRIQQVVRGDSAAYFCASSPRMNTEAFFGQGTRLTVV.

This clonotype was observed at least ten times. J is TRBJ2-7 and V is TRBV20-1; 8 bases line up with TRBD1. Unmatched junction bases numbered 6, after V lost 0 bases and J lost 2 bases. The length of the CDR3 is 15 residues. Germline-derived CDR1 and CDR2 are DFQATT and SNEGSKA (reference sequence). The CDR3, as DNA: TGCAGTGCTAGAGAAAGGACAGGGAACCCCTACGAGCAGTACTTC. Its translation is CSARERTGNPYEQYF.

Note on this clonotype: The conserved phenylalanine or tryptophan normally closing the CDR3 is absent here, so this likely arose from a read error. The chain is built from TRBV28 and TRBJ2-7; 8 bases fit TRBD1. Unmatched junction bases numbered 9, after V lost 5 bases and J lost 0 bases. The CDR3 is 16 amino acids. Germline CDR1 is MDHEN and CDR2 is SYDVKM. CDR3 sequence (DNA): TGTGCCAGCAGTAACGGGACAGGTCCTTCCTCCTACGAGCAGTACGCC. It codes for CASSNGTGPSSYEQYA.

As regards this clonotype: Sequence at one end of the junction differs from germline and may be a read error. The V and J genes are TRBV12-3 or TRBV12-4 and TRBJ2-5; D may be TRBD1 or TRBD2 (5 bases each). The CDR3 loop spans 15 amino acids. As DNA, the CDR3 is TGTGCCACCAGTGTTCCGAGGGACGCACAAGAGACCCAGTACTTC. Amino acid sequence: CATSVPRDAQETQYF.

This clonotype was recorded at least ten times. The rearrangement uses TRBV3-1 and TRBJ2-5, with D possibly being TRBD2 (5 bases). Germline V gene data show CDR1 as LGHDT and CDR2 as YNNKEL (reference sequence). The CDR3 is 15 amino acids. V lost 4 bases and J 1 base, leaving 13 bases between the germline ends. The CDR3 sequence: CASSRASSLQETQYF. The CDR3 DNA reads as TGTGCCAGCAGCCGAGCTTCTAGCCTCCAAGAGACCCAGTACTTC.

The chain uses TRBV6-1 and TRBJ1-3; perhaps TRBD1 as D (6 bases). V lost 6 bases, J lost 0 bases, and 9 bases lay in between. Germline loops: CDR1 MNHNS, CDR2 SASEGT. This CDR3 spans 14 amino acids. The CDR3 loop reads CASRTGISGNTIYF. The CDR3 nucleotides read TGTGCCAGCAGGACAGGAATCTCTGGAAACACCATATATTTT.

The chain carries TRBV6-2 or TRBV6-3 and TRBJ2-7; perhaps TRBD1 as D (5 bases). CDR1 and CDR2 from the germline V gene are MNHEY and SVGEGT. The CDR3 consists of 15 residues. V dropped 3 bases and J dropped 7 bases, with 19 bases sitting between them. CDR3 in amino acids: CASSYPTGALQEQYF. In DNA form, the CDR3 reads TGTGCCAGCAGTTATCCCACAGGTGCCCTACAAGAGCAGTACTTC.